Listed here are 20 T cell receptor beta chains from one sample, sequenced in a study of blood T cell repertoires in COVID-19. Method: immunoSEQ multiplex PCR; TCRdb's copy keeps in-frame clones and lacks some. The sample includes about 260,000 clones, about 88% seen only once; the top ten take 3%. Sequencing input: PBMCs or T cells enriched from blood (not recorded which). The receptors originated from a woman between 45 and 60 years old who had recovered from COVID-19.

This chain uses TRBV7-2 with TRBJ2-6; 9 positions match TRBD1. J lost 4 bases, V lost 2 bases, and 3 bases had no gene match. Germline loops: CDR1 SGHTA, CDR2 FQGNSA. This CDR3 spans 16 amino acids. Here the CDR3 reads CASSLRTGAGANVLTF. Here the CDR3 DNA reads TGTGCCAGCAGCTTAAGGACAGGGGCCGGGGCCAACGTCCTGACTTTC.

The chain is built from TRBV2 and TRBJ2-5; TRBD1 is a possible D gene (5 bases). V lost 6 bases and J lost 5, with 7 bases in between. Germline-derived CDR1 and CDR2 are SNHLY and FYNNEI. CDR3 length: 11 amino acids. The CDR3, as DNA: TGTGCCAGCAGCCCAGGGGAGACCCAGTACTTC. Translated: CASSPGETQYF. The full variable domain, completed using reference TRBV2 and TRBJ2-5, is EPEVTQTPSHQVTQMGQEVILRCVPISNHLYFYWYRQILGQKVEFLVSFYNNEISEKSEIFDDQFSVERPDGSNFTLKIRSTKLEDSAMYFCASSPGETQYFGPGTRLLVL.

The J gene is TRBJ2-7, the V gene TRBV19, with a possible D match to TRBD1 (6 bases). CDR3 length: 13 amino acids. Germline values: CDR1 LNHDA, CDR2 SQIVND (reference sequence). V was pared by 6 bases and J by 1 base, with 10 bases between. CDR3 DNA: TGTGCCAGTAGCGACAGGTTTTCCTACGAGCAGTACTTC. Encoded protein: CASSDRFSYEQYF.

This chain connects TRBV10-2 to TRBJ1-5; 12 bases agree with TRBD1. After removal of 6 bases from V and 6 bases from J, the junction contained 24 bases not matched to a gene. The CDR3 is 21 residues long. From germline, CDR1 is WSHSY and CDR2 SAAADI. The CDR3 protein is CASSGILSRDRGRLVPQPQHF. For the CDR3, the DNA is TGCGCCAGCAGCGGAATATTAAGCCGGGACAGGGGGCGCTTGGTCCCTCAGCCCCAGCATTTT.

This chain connects TRBV7-9 to TRBJ1-2; D is unresolved. Germline-derived CDR1 and CDR2 are SEHNR and FQNEAQ (reference sequence). The V and J ends lost 0 bases and 3 bases respectively, with 8 bases between them. The CDR3 sequence is 14 residues long. CDR3 region: CASSLAGVHYGYTF. In DNA, the CDR3 is TGTGCCAGCAGCTTAGCGGGAGTTCACTATGGCTACACCTTC.

V and J are TRBV20-1 and TRBJ2-4, with 8 bases matching TRBD2. The CDR3 consists of 14 residues. CDR1 and CDR2 from the germline V gene are DFQATT and SNEGSKA (reference sequence). The V and J ends lost 3 bases and 8 bases, in that order; junction bases with no gene match: 9. CDR3 DNA: TGCAGTGCTAGTGAGGTAGCGGGAAGACACATTCAGTACTTC. Its protein product is CSASEVAGRHIQYF.

The chain links TRBV5-4 to TRBJ1-2, with TRBD1 identical over 8 bases. With V trimmed by 0 bases and J by 8 bases, 6 bases remained unmatched. The V gene's germline CDR1 is SGHNT and CDR2 YYREEE (reference sequence). The CDR3 covers 14 residues. The CDR3 DNA reads TGTGCCAGCAGCTTGGAGTCAGGGGGCGGCGGCTACACCTTC. Residues: CASSLESGGGGYTF.

The chain combines TRBV6-5 with TRBJ1-1; 8 bases line up with TRBD1. Losses at the gene ends were 6 bases for V and 0 bases for J; bases not matched to a gene: 6. The CDR3 length is 15 residues. Germline V gene data show CDR1 as MNHEY and CDR2 as SVGAGI. CDR3 region: CASSHDRGLNTEAFF. As DNA, the CDR3 is TGTGCCAGCAGCCATGACAGGGGATTGAACACTGAAGCTTTCTTT.

The V call is TRBV5-5, the J call TRBJ2-2; D is possibly TRBD2 (6 bases). Per the germline V gene, CDR1 is SGHKS and CDR2 is YYEKEE (reference sequence). Trimming removed 3 bases from V and 2 bases from J, with 11 bases in between. The CDR3 totals 15 residues. DNA of the CDR3: TGTGCCAGCAGCTCTGGAGGGACTAACACCGGGGAGCTGTTTTTT. It yields the protein CASSSGGTNTGELFF.

The rearrangement uses TRBV10-3 and TRBJ2-1, with 9 positions matching TRBD2. The junction had 3 bases not matched to a gene; V was cut back by 3 bases and J by 6 bases. CDR3 length equals 14 residues. Germline V CDR1 and CDR2: ENHRY, SYGVKD. For the CDR3, the DNA is TGTGCCATCAGTGAACTAGCGGGCCGCAATGAGCAGTTCTTC. Its protein is CAISELAGRNEQFF.

V and J are TRBV24-1 and TRBJ1-4; 7 bases agree with TRBD1. Losses at the gene ends were 5 bases for V and 7 bases for J; bases not matched to a gene: 9. The CDR3 length is 15 residues. In germline, CDR1 is KGHDR, CDR2 SFDVKD. The CDR3 sequence: CATSAGGLGSEKLFF. CDR3 nucleotides: TGTGCCACCAGTGCAGGGGGACTGGGAAGTGAAAAACTGTTTTTT.

V is TRBV5-1 and J is TRBJ2-5, with D possibly being TRBD1 (6 bases). Germline V gene data show CDR1 as SGHRS and CDR2 as YFSETQ. The CDR3 contains 15 residues. V lost 4 bases to trimming and J lost 4 bases, with 17 bases between them. Here the CDR3 DNA reads TGCGCCAGCAGCACCTCGACAGGAATCGGAGAGACCCAGTACTTC. This sequence encodes CASSTSTGIGETQYF.

The chain uses TRBV24-1 and TRBJ1-5; D is possibly TRBD1 (6 bases). The CDR3 spans 14 residues. Germline V gene lookup returns CDR1 KGHDR and CDR2 SFDVKD. V was shortened by 9 bases and J by 1 base, with 12 bases between the two germline ends. CDR3 in DNA: TGTGCCACCCAACAGGGCATAAGCAATCAGCCCCAGCATTTT. This translates into CATQQGISNQPQHF.

V is TRBV4-3 and J is TRBJ2-2; weak D call: TRBD2 (7 bases). The CDR3 runs to 17 residues. CDR1 and CDR2 (germline): LGHNA, YSLEER. Trimming removed 4 bases at V and 4 bases at J, with 19 bases between. This chain's CDR3 is CASSRGLAEAATGELFF. The CDR3 nucleotides are TGCGCCAGCAGCCGGGGGCTAGCGGAAGCTGCCACCGGGGAGCTGTTTTTT.

This chain joins TRBV18 and TRBJ1-5; D unresolved. The CDR3 has 15 amino acids. Trimming took off 1 base at V and 6 bases at J, with 13 bases between the two ends. The germline V gene has CDR1 KGHSH and CDR2 LQKENI. CDR3: CASSPQIGAGQPQHF. Written as DNA, the CDR3 is TGTGCCAGCTCACCACAAATAGGTGCGGGTCAGCCCCAGCATTTT.

The chain couples TRBV6-2 or TRBV6-3 to TRBJ2-1; TRBD2 agrees at 11 bases. The V segment lost 4 bases and the J segment 8 bases; nucleotides outside the gene matches: 13. This CDR3 is 17 amino acids long. Germline V gene lookup returns CDR1 MNHEY and CDR2 SVGEGT. The CDR3 DNA sequence: TGTGCCAGCAGTTCTCCCCGAGGTAGCGGGAGGGCGCATGAGCAGTTCTTC. Translation gives CASSSPRGSGRAHEQFF.

The genes are TRBV11-3 and TRBJ2-7; 10 bases line up with TRBD2. There are 16 residues in the CDR3. V lost 1 base and J lost 6; bases outside the gene matches: 9. The germline V gene encodes CDR1 SGHNT and CDR2 YENEEA. The CDR3 bases are TGTGCCAGCAGCTTAGGACCCGGACTAGCGGAGAGCGAGCAGTACTTC. The encoded protein is CASSLGPGLAESEQYF.

The chain couples TRBV28 to TRBJ1-1; 7 bases map to TRBD1. This CDR3 has 14 residues. The V gene's germline CDR1 is MDHEN and CDR2 SYDVKM. V shed 6 bases, J shed 2 bases, and the junction held 6 bases outside the gene matches. CDR3 sequence reads: CASSMGQFNTEAFF. The CDR3 DNA reads as TGTGCCAGCAGCATGGGACAGTTTAACACTGAAGCTTTCTTT.

The chain links TRBV7-9 to TRBJ2-3; TRBD1 agrees at 7 bases. From germline, CDR1 is SEHNR and CDR2 FQNEAQ (reference sequence). The CDR3 loop spans 15 amino acids. V was clipped by 1 base and J by 1 base; unmatched bases: 2. CDR3 DNA sequence: TGTGCCAGCAGCTTAGTAACAGGGGGCACAGATACGCAGTATTTT. This encodes CASSLVTGGTDTQYF.

The gene calls are TRBV12-3 or TRBV12-4 and TRBJ1-3; no reliable D call. The CDR3 contains 13 residues. V was shortened by 5 bases and J by 3 bases, with 8 bases between the two germline ends. The CDR3 is CASSPGNGNTIYF. The CDR3 nucleotides are TGTGCCAGCAGTCCCGGGAATGGAAACACCATATATTTT.